This TCR beta chain was recorded in a study of shared clonotypes between healthy human individuals. This clone appeared a single time. This CDR3 spans 14 amino acids. Germline V gene sequence: CDR1 SGHRS, CDR2 YFSETQ. V was trimmed by 4 bases and J by 4 bases, leaving 11 bases between them. The sequenced material, unsorted PBMC DNA, was run on ten immunoSEQ deep assay plates. The repertoire was sequenced with immunoSEQ multiplex PCR; TCRdb's copy has only in-frame clones and lacks some. Of approximately 470,000 clones in the sample, around 85% were seen once. The gene calls are TRBV5-1 and TRBJ2-2; perhaps D is TRBD1 or TRBD2 (5 bases each). The material sequenced was PBMCs. The TCR originated in a woman aged 40 to 50 in good health. Some clones in this sample may be carry-over from other donors' samples. The CDR3 coding sequence is TGCGCCAGCAGCCCGGGGACCAGCACCGGGGAGCTGTTTTTT. It yields the protein CASSPGTSTGELFF.